This T cell receptor (beta chain) comes out of a study of CD8 T cells in Susac syndrome. Sequencing of TCR beta drew on CD8+ and CD4+ T cells from blood. The controls were healthy donors who were matched for age and sex. The CD8+ and CD4+ T cells were isolated magnetically using a negative isolation approach, whereas the TEMRA cells were enriched by FACS. The germline V gene has CDR1 GTSNPN and CDR2 SVGIG (reference sequence). The CDR3 length is 11 residues. V lost 2 bases and J lost 10, with 9 bases in between. An input of about 0.5 to 1 ug of RNA was subjected to reverse transcription using random hexamers. Coverage of TCR beta CDR3 amplification by immunoSEQ multiplex PCR extended to 54 Vbeta and 13 Jbeta. MiXCR, run by TCRdb on the immunoSEQ multiplex PCR reads, gives a single entry per CDR3 protein. This table has 100,000 to 150,000 distinct CDR3 sequences, more than 90% appearing once.

Sequenced material: CD4+ T cells from PBMCs. This clonotype was obtained from a human donor in good health. The rearrangement joins TRBV30 to TRBJ2-1; D is uncertain. Written as DNA, the CDR3 is TGTGCCTGGAGTCCCCGGTGGGAGCAGTTCTTC. It is translated as CAWSPRWEQFF.